This TCR beta chain originates from a study of CD8 T cells in ankylosing spondylitis. Points from the study as a whole: Disease-associated clones were reportedly significantly overrepresented in matched ankylosing spondylitis synovial fluid. Peripheral blood held disease-linked clones only at relatively low frequency, and these were CD8+. It appeared that ankylosing spondylitis blood was characterized by a TCR beta motif of under ten highly homologous variants. Before this, some motif variants had been reported in reactive arthritis synovial fluid and blood.

TCRdb processed the 5' RACE reads anew with MiXCR; each CDR3 protein has one entry. The table lists about 240,000 distinct CDR3 sequences, over 7% of them singletons. V lost 0 bases and J lost 4, with 9 bases in between. Germline V gene sequence: CDR1 SGHTA, CDR2 FQGNSA. The CDR3 is 15 residues long. As regards this clonotype: The antigen remains unidentified.

This receptor was taken from a female donor with ankylosing spondylitis or in good health (not recorded which). The chain is built from TRBV7-2 and TRBJ2-2; D is ambiguous. The specimen sequenced was blood, either unsorted or a sorted T cell fraction (not recorded which). CDR3 DNA sequence: TGTGCCAGCAGCTTAGCTCCCACTACCACCGGGGAGCTGTTTTTT. Translation: CASSLAPTTTGELFF.